This T cell receptor (beta chain) was observed in a study of tumor-infiltrating lymphocytes in oesophageal squamous cell carcinoma. V trimming: 0 bases; J trimming: 4 bases; junction bases outside the gene matches: 0. Germline-derived CDR1 and CDR2 are SGHRS and YFSETQ. The CDR3 has 14 residues. This clonotype was counted ten times or more. TCRdb processed the PCR reads anew with MiXCR; each CDR3 protein has one entry. The sample contains around 13,000 distinct CDR3 sequences, about 55% of which appear only once. V is TRBV5-1 and J is TRBJ2-5; 10 bases fit TRBD2. The sample consisted of esophageal tumor tissue. The clonotype comes from a female donor with esophageal squamous cell carcinoma. CDR3 sequence: CASSLGLAGETQYF. Here the CDR3 DNA reads TGCGCCAGCAGCTTGGGACTAGCGGGAGAGACCCAGTACTTC.